The 16 T cell receptor beta chains reported below all come from one sample, sequenced in a study of vaccination and CD4 T cells after COVID-19. Which antigens these TCRs recognize remains unknown. The treatment denotes: roughly 11-day PBMC culture with coronavirus spike peptide pools or control peptides (ViraFEST assay). CD4+ T cells that had been cultured provided DNA sequenced with the Oncomine TCR Beta short-read assay. TCRdb recomputed calls from the PCR reads with MiXCR, one row per CDR3 protein. The data hold about 9,900 distinct CDR3 sequences, with about 51% observed a single time. The sequencing sample was made of CD4+ T cells from blood, cultured in vitro. Source of these receptors: a human donor who had recovered from COVID-19.

This clonotype was seen a handful of times. The rearrangement uses TRBV7-2 and TRBJ1-2; D gene ambiguous. This CDR3 has 13 residues. Trimming pared 7 bases from V and 8 bases from J, leaving 17 bases between. Germline CDR1 SGHTA, CDR2 FQGNSA. CDR3 nucleotide sequence: TGTGCCAGCATCGATTTATGGGGTCGCGGCTACACCTTC. Its protein product is CASIDLWGRGYTF.

This clonotype has just a few counts. The chain links TRBV6-1 to TRBJ1-5; TRBD1 matches at 9 bases. Trimming cost V 8 bases and J 5 bases; bases outside gene matches: 13. The CDR3 sequence is 16 residues long. Germline V CDR1 and CDR2: MNHNS, SASEGT. DNA for the CDR3: TGTGCCAGCCAAACTCAACAGGGGGCAGGGGATCAGCCCCAGCATTTT. This gives the protein CASQTQQGAGDQPQHF.

This clonotype was detected only a few times. The chain employs TRBV10-3 and TRBJ1-4; perhaps TRBD1 as D (5 bases). The germline V gene has CDR1 ENHRY and CDR2 SYGVKD. Trimming took off 4 bases at V and 1 base at J, with 10 bases between the two ends. This CDR3 region has 15 residues. CDR3 in DNA: TGTGCCATCAGTGGGGGCGACAGAACTAATGAAAAACTGTTTTTT. Its protein product is CAISGGDRTNEKLFF.

This clonotype was seen a handful of times. This rearrangement joins TRBV30 to TRBJ1-2; 10 bases align to TRBD1. Germline V gene data show CDR1 as GTSNPN and CDR2 as SVGIG (reference sequence). The CDR3 is 13 residues long. Trimming at V came to 4 bases and at J to 4 bases, leaving 3 bases not matched to a gene. The DNA for the CDR3 is TGTGCCTGGATTTGGGACAGGGGCTATGGCTACACCTTC. This gives the protein CAWIWDRGYGYTF. Drawing the rest from reference TRBV30 and TRBJ1-2, the complete variable domain is SQTIHQWPATLVQPVGSPLSLECTVEGTSNPNLYWYRQAAGRGLQLLFYSVGIGQISSEVPQNLSASRPQDRQFILSSKKLLLSDSGFYLCAWIWDRGYGYTFGSGTRLTVV.

The rearrangement links TRBV20-1 to TRBJ2-6; a weak D match, TRBD2 (6 bases). The CDR3 has 15 amino acids. V lost 5 bases and J 2 bases, leaving 13 bases between the germline ends. Germline V lookup: CDR1 DFQATT, CDR2 SNEGSKA (reference sequence). The CDR3 DNA reads as TGCAGTGCTGAGGGCGGGGTGACTGGGGCCAACGTCCTGACTTTC. Translating it yields CSAEGGVTGANVLTF.

The chain uses TRBV7-8 and TRBJ2-7; 7 bases fit TRBD2. The CDR3 contains 16 residues. The junction had 17 bases not matched to a gene; V was cut back by 5 bases and J by 7 bases. CDR1 is SGHVS, CDR2 FQNEAQ, per germline. The CDR3 region is CASSPLVGLRPGEQYF. The CDR3 DNA is TGTGCCAGCAGCCCCCTGGTGGGACTACGCCCCGGGGAGCAGTACTTC.

CDR3 protein: CASSLGSGSFSYEQYF. Written as DNA, the CDR3 is TGTGCCAGCAGCTTAGGCAGCGGGTCATTCTCCTACGAGCAGTACTTC. V is TRBV11-2 and J is TRBJ2-7; D might be TRBD2 (6 bases). The CDR3 is 16 amino acids. The ends were cut back, 1 base at V and 0 bases at J, with 13 bases in the middle. In germline, CDR1 is SGHAT, CDR2 FQNNGV.

By frequency in the sample, this clonotype is medium-sized. The J gene is TRBJ2-3, the V gene TRBV5-1; a possible D gene is TRBD1 (6 bases). The CDR3 has 15 amino acids. The germline gives CDR1 SGHRS, CDR2 YFSETQ. Trimming stripped 4 bases from V and 1 base from J, with 13 bases between. The CDR3 reads CASSETGSRTDTQYF. DNA for the CDR3: TGCGCCAGCAGCGAAACAGGGAGTCGCACAGATACGCAGTATTTT.

This clonotype was picked up a small number of times. The V and J genes are TRBV19 and TRBJ1-4; D gene unclear. The CDR3 is made up of 13 amino acids. Trimming removed 6 bases at V and 5 bases at J, with 10 bases between. Germline assignment: CDR1 LNHDA and CDR2 SQIVND (reference sequence). The CDR3 loop reads CASRTPWNEKLFF. The CDR3 DNA reads as TGTGCCAGTAGGACACCCTGGAATGAAAAACTGTTTTTT.

V usage is TRBV7-9 and J usage is TRBJ2-7; a weak D match, TRBD1 (6 bases). Germline V lookup: CDR1 SEHNR, CDR2 FQNEAQ (reference sequence). The CDR3 totals 17 residues. Trimming removed 5 bases from V and 1 base from J, with 21 bases in between. In DNA, the CDR3 is TGTGCCAGCAGCCCTCGAACCGGGACAAGGAAATCCTACGAGCAGTACTTC. The encoded protein is CASSPRTGTRKSYEQYF.

The chain couples TRBV14 to TRBJ1-2; no definite D call. The V gene lost 3 bases and the J gene lost 4 bases, with 24 bases spanning the gap. This CDR3 comprises 18 residues. Per the germline V gene, CDR1 is SGHDN and CDR2 is FVKESK. CDR3 DNA: TGTGCCAGCAGCCAGCTCCAAATCGGTGACGGGCTTTTCTATGGCTACACCTTC. Protein sequence: CASSQLQIGDGLFYGYTF.

The rearrangement uses TRBV7-2 and TRBJ1-1, with a weak D call TRBD1 (6 bases). Between the trimmed V and J ends, which lost 4 bases and 8 bases, there was a span of 14 bases. The CDR3 is 13 residues long. Germline V CDR1 and CDR2: SGHTA, FQGNSA. The CDR3 DNA reads as TGTGCCAGCAGCTCAAGTCAAGGGGGGGAAGCTTTCTTT. The encoded protein is CASSSSQGGEAFF.

This clonotype was seen a single time. The chain links TRBV21-1 to TRBJ2-5; the table calls TRBD1, which could not be checked here. TRBV21-1 corresponds to a pseudogene. CDR3 length: 15 residues. The CDR3 sequence: CASSKDKQKGETQYF. CDR3 DNA: TGTGCCAGCAGCAAAGATAAACAGAAGGGGGAGACCCAGTACTTC.

The rearrangement links TRBV20-1 to TRBJ2-3; 9 nucleotides line up with TRBD2. V was pared by 1 base and J by 4 bases, with 9 bases of the junction left unmatched. Germline V lookup: CDR1 DFQATT, CDR2 SNEGSKA (reference sequence). The CDR3 has 16 amino acids. The CDR3 DNA follows: TGCAGTGCTAGAGGAGTAGCGGGGGTAGGAGCAGATACGCAGTATTTT. Protein sequence: CSARGVAGVGADTQYF.

This clonotype has only a few counts. The chain recombines TRBV12-2 with TRBJ2-2; the D call of TRBD2 is as the table states it, not checked on the DNA. TRBV12-2 is reported as a pseudogene. There are 22 residues in the CDR3. CDR3 region: CASRLAGGPAGASGANTGELFF. The CDR3 nucleotides are TGTGCAAGTCGCTTAGCGGGGGGGCCCGCCGGAGCTAGCGGGGCGAACACCGGGGAGCTGTTTTTT.

The chain recombines TRBV10-3 with TRBJ1-1; no firm D call. This CDR3 is built from 13 residues. Germline-derived CDR1 and CDR2 are ENHRY and SYGVKD. V lost 2 bases and J lost 3, with 7 bases in between. The CDR3 loop reads CAISEPGYTEAFF. In DNA, the CDR3 is TGTGCCATCAGTGAGCCGGGGTACACTGAAGCTTTCTTT.